These T cell receptor beta chains were read from a single sample in a study of CD8 T cells in ankylosing spondylitis. TCRdb fed the 5' RACE reads into MiXCR, producing one record per CDR3 protein. The sample has 7,500 to 10,000 distinct CDR3 sequences, 5% to 6.5% seen once; the top ten hold 41%. The sequenced sample consisted of blood, either unsorted or a sorted T cell fraction (not recorded which). These receptors were taken from a female donor with ankylosing spondylitis or in good health (not recorded which). CDR3s include the opening cysteine and the closing phenylalanine or tryptophan. A D gene is named only where the DNA matches it firmly. Clone size is stated in some rows and not others, as once, few, many or a class when expanded.

cdr3_aa: CASSGWTGDGYTF; v_call: TRBV9; clone_size: many; d_call: TRBD1
cdr3_aa: CASSPTGGSYEQYF; v_call: TRBV9; clone_size: many; d_call: TRBD1
cdr3_aa: CASSESPTTGIYGYTF; v_call: TRBV9; clone_size: many; d_call: TRBD1
cdr3_aa: CASSVGGGGGNEQFF; v_call: TRBV9; clone_size: many; d_call: TRBD2
cdr3_aa: CASSGGTGVTGELFF; v_call: TRBV9; clone_size: medium-sized; d_call: TRBD1
cdr3_aa: CASSTGQQETQYF; v_call: TRBV9; clone_size: few; d_call: TRBD1
cdr3_aa: CASSPRGGGNTDTQYF; v_call: TRBV9; clone_size: many; d_call: .
cdr3_aa: CASSSGLTTEQFF; v_call: TRBV9; clone_size: .; d_call: .
cdr3_aa: CASSPEADYEQYF; v_call: TRBV9; clone_size: many; d_call: .
cdr3_aa: CASSETSGRAEDTQYF; v_call: TRBV9; clone_size: medium-sized; d_call: TRBD2
cdr3_aa: CASSDDGRGYEQYF; v_call: TRBV9; clone_size: many; d_call: TRBD2
cdr3_aa: CASSQGQYTEAFF; v_call: TRBV9; clone_size: many; d_call: TRBD1
cdr3_aa: CASSPRLAGVYNEQFF; v_call: TRBV9; clone_size: .; d_call: TRBD2
cdr3_aa: CASSPESSYNEQFF; v_call: TRBV9; clone_size: many; d_call: .
cdr3_aa: CASSVTGEGQPQHF; v_call: TRBV9; clone_size: few; d_call: TRBD1
cdr3_aa: CASSVVSGGLKQYF; v_call: TRBV9; clone_size: .; d_call: TRBD2
cdr3_aa: CASSPDGALGETQYF; v_call: TRBV9; clone_size: few; d_call: .
cdr3_aa: CASSGAGGGLGANVLTF; v_call: TRBV9; clone_size: few; d_call: TRBD2
cdr3_aa: CASSPIGSGSYEQYF; v_call: TRBV9; clone_size: .; d_call: TRBD2
cdr3_aa: CASSGLVGETQYF; v_call: TRBV9; clone_size: many; d_call: .
cdr3_aa: CASSVGGTTSPNYGYTF; v_call: TRBV9; clone_size: medium-sized; d_call: .
cdr3_aa: CASSVGGRGYEQYF; v_call: TRBV9; clone_size: many; d_call: .
cdr3_aa: CASSPGGDNEKLFF; v_call: TRBV9; clone_size: many; d_call: .
cdr3_aa: CASSGKTGGPANTGELFF; v_call: TRBV9; clone_size: many; d_call: TRBD1
cdr3_aa: CASSALPPGSDTQYF; v_call: TRBV9; clone_size: many; d_call: .
cdr3_aa: CASSHHRGSGELFF; v_call: TRBV9; clone_size: .; d_call: .
cdr3_aa: CASSVGTGQTEAFF; v_call: TRBV9; clone_size: many; d_call: TRBD1
cdr3_aa: CASSVTSGASYNEQFF; v_call: TRBV9; clone_size: .; d_call: TRBD2
cdr3_aa: CASSGEGGRTDTQYF; v_call: TRBV9; clone_size: many; d_call: .
cdr3_aa: CASSVAGLHYNEQFF; v_call: TRBV9; clone_size: medium-sized; d_call: .
cdr3_aa: CASSPGGANGNTIYF; v_call: TRBV9; clone_size: .; d_call: .
cdr3_aa: CARTPGECTGNTIYF; v_call: TRBV7-3; clone_size: medium-sized; d_call: .
cdr3_aa: CASEERGTTGGLDTQYF; v_call: TRBV9; clone_size: medium-sized; d_call: TRBD2
cdr3_aa: CASSLASGDTQYF; v_call: TRBV9; clone_size: few; d_call: .
cdr3_aa: CASSPLDVRDSPGEQYF; v_call: TRBV9; clone_size: many; d_call: .
cdr3_aa: CASSGGGGEQYF; v_call: TRBV9; clone_size: few; d_call: TRBD1
cdr3_aa: CASSVGGQGPGNPYEQYF; v_call: TRBV9; clone_size: medium-sized; d_call: TRBD1
cdr3_aa: CASSAVSGSRWNEQFF; v_call: TRBV9; clone_size: .; d_call: TRBD2
cdr3_aa: CASSVAGRGAYEQYF; v_call: TRBV9; clone_size: many; d_call: TRBD2
cdr3_aa: CASSAEDRGAGELFF; v_call: TRBV9; clone_size: many; d_call: TRBD1
cdr3_aa: CASSVEDWAYEQYF; v_call: TRBV9; clone_size: many; d_call: .
cdr3_aa: CASSLAGDSSYNEQFF; v_call: TRBV9; clone_size: .; d_call: TRBD2
cdr3_aa: CASSVVPEETQYF; v_call: TRBV9; clone_size: many; d_call: .
cdr3_aa: CASSGGAAKNIQYF; v_call: TRBV9; clone_size: many; d_call: .
cdr3_aa: CASSVWGAGELFF; v_call: TRBV9; clone_size: few; d_call: .
cdr3_aa: CASSFPREKPYNEQFF; v_call: TRBV9; clone_size: many; d_call: .
cdr3_aa: CASSVFSGGDSYNEQFF; v_call: TRBV9; clone_size: many; d_call: TRBD2
cdr3_aa: CASSVEAVENTGELFF; v_call: TRBV9; clone_size: medium-sized; d_call: .
cdr3_aa: CASSLTGTPNTEAFF; v_call: TRBV9; clone_size: many; d_call: .
cdr3_aa: CASSVDGRRTDTQYF; v_call: TRBV9; clone_size: few; d_call: TRBD2
cdr3_aa: CASSVGGRAYNEQFF; v_call: TRBV9; clone_size: many; d_call: TRBD2
cdr3_aa: CASSARGDSYEQYF; v_call: TRBV9; clone_size: .; d_call: .
cdr3_aa: CASSGNSGNTIYF; v_call: TRBV9; clone_size: many; d_call: .
cdr3_aa: CASSSTLREGLETQYF; v_call: TRBV9; clone_size: many; d_call: TRBD2
cdr3_aa: CASSAEGQGMSYEQYF; v_call: TRBV9; clone_size: .; d_call: TRBD1
cdr3_aa: CASTDREVTGELFF; v_call: TRBV9; clone_size: many; d_call: .
cdr3_aa: CASTVGTRSSYNEQFF; v_call: TRBV9; clone_size: many; d_call: .
cdr3_aa: CASSVAGFTDTQYF; v_call: TRBV9; clone_size: few; d_call: .
cdr3_aa: CARETGTGYNQPQHF; v_call: TRBV19; clone_size: many; d_call: TRBD1